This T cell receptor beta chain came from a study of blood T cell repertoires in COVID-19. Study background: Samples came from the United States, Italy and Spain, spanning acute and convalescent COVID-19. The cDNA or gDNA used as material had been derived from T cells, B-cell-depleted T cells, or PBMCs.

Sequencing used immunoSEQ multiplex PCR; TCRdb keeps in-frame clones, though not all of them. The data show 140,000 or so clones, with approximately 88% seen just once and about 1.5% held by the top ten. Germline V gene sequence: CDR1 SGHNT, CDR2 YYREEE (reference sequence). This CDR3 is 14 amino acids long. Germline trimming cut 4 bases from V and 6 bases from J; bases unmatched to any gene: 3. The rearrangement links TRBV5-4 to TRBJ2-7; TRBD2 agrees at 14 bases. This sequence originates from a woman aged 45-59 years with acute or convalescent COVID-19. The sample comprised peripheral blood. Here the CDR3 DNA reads TGTGCCAGCAGCCAGGGACTAGCGGGAGTCGAGCAGTACTTC. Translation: CASSQGLAGVEQYF.